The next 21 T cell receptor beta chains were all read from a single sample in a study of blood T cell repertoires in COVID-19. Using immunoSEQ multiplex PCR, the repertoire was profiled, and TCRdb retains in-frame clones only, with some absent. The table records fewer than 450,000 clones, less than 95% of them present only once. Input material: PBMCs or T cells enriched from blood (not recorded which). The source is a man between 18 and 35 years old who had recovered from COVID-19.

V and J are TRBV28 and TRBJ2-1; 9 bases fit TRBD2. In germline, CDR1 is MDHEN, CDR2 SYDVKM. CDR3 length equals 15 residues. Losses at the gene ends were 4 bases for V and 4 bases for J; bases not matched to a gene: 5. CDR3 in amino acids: CASSSLAGWYNEQFF. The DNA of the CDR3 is TGTGCCAGCAGTTCGCTAGCGGGATGGTACAATGAGCAGTTCTTC.

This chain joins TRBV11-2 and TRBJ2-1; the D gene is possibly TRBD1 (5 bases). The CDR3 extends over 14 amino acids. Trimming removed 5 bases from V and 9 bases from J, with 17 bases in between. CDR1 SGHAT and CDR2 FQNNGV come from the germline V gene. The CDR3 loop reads CASSAPFRVTEQFF. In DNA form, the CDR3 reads TGTGCCAGCAGCGCGCCCTTCAGGGTGACTGAGCAGTTCTTC.

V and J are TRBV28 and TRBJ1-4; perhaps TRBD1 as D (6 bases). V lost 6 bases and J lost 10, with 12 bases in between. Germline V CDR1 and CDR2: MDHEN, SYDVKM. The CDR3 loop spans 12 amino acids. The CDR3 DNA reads TGTGCCAGCAGACAGGGCATAGGAAAACTGTTTTTT. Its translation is CASRQGIGKLFF.

CDR3 DNA sequence: TGTGCCAGCAGTTTAGGGCGTTGGGGGGGGGACACTGAAGCTTTCTTT. It is translated as CASSLGRWGGDTEAFF. This chain uses TRBV28 with TRBJ1-1; D is perhaps TRBD1 (5 bases). The germline V gene encodes CDR1 MDHEN and CDR2 SYDVKM. With 2 bases removed from V and 3 bases from J, the gap between germline ends came to 16 bases. The CDR3 loop spans 16 amino acids.

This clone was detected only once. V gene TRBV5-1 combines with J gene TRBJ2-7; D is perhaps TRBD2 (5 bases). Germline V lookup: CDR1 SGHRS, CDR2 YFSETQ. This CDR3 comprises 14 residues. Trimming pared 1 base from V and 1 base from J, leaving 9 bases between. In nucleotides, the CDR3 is TGCGCCAGCAGCTTGTTTGCGGGTTCCTACGAGCAGTACTTC. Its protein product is CASSLFAGSYEQYF.

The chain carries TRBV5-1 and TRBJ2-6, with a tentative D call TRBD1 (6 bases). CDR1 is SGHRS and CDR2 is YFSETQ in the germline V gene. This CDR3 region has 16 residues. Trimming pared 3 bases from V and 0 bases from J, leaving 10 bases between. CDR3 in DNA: TGCGCCAGCAGCTCGCGGACAGACTCTGGGGCCAACGTCCTGACTTTC. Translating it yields CASSSRTDSGANVLTF.

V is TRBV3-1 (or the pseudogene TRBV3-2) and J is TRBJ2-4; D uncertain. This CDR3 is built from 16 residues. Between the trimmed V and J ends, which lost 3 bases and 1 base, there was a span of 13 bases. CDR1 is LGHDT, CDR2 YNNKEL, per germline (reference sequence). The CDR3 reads CASSHLRSPAKNIQYF. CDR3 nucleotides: TGTGCCAGCAGCCACCTACGGTCTCCTGCCAAAAACATTCAGTACTTC.

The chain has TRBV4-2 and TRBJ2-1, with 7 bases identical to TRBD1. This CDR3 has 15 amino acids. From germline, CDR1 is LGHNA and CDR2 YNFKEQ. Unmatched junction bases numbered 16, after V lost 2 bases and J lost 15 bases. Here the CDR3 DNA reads TGTGCCAGCAGCCAAAATGACGGACAGGACCCCTCGAGGTTCTTC. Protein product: CASSQNDGQDPSRFF.

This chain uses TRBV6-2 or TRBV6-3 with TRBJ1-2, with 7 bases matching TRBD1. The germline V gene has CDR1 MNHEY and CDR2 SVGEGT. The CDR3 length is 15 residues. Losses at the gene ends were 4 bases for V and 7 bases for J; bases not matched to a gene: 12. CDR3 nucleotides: TGTGCCAGCAGTTTTCTGGAGGACAGGTTTGCTGGCTACACCTTC. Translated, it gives CASSFLEDRFAGYTF.

The CDR3 region has the DNA TGTGCCAGTAGGCACAGGGAGATCGATGAGCAGTTCTTC. Its translation is CASRHREIDEQFF. V gene TRBV19 combines with J gene TRBJ2-1, with D possibly matching TRBD1 (6 bases). Germline values: CDR1 LNHDA, CDR2 SQIVND (reference sequence). The CDR3 runs to 13 residues. V shed 6 bases and J shed 8 bases, with 14 bases lying between them.

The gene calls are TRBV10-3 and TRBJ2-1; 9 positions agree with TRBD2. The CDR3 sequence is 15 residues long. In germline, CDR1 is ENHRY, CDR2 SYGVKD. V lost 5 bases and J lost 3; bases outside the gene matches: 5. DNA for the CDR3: TGTGCCATCAGTACTTCTAGCGGGAACTACAATGAGCAGTTCTTC. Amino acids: CAISTSSGNYNEQFF.

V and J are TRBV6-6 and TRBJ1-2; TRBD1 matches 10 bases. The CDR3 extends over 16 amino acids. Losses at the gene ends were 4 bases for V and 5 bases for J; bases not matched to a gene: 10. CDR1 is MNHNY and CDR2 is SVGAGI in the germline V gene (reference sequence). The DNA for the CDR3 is TGTGCCAGCAGTTTGGGACAGGGGTATGCATCGTATGGCTACACCTTC. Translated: CASSLGQGYASYGYTF.

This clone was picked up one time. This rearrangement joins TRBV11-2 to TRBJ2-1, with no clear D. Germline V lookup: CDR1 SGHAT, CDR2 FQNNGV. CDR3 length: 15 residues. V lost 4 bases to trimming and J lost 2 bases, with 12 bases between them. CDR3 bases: TGTGCCAGCAGCTCTTCACGAAGCCCCTACAATGAGCAGTTCTTC. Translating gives CASSSSRSPYNEQFF.

The DNA for the CDR3 is TGTGCCAGCAGACAGACAGAGAACACTGAAGCTTTCTTT. This codes for CASRQTENTEAFF. The chain joins TRBV6-5 to TRBJ1-1, with D possibly being TRBD1 (5 bases). CDR1 and CDR2 (germline): MNHEY, SVGAGI. Trimming removed 6 bases at V and 1 base at J, with 9 bases between. The CDR3 length is 13 residues.

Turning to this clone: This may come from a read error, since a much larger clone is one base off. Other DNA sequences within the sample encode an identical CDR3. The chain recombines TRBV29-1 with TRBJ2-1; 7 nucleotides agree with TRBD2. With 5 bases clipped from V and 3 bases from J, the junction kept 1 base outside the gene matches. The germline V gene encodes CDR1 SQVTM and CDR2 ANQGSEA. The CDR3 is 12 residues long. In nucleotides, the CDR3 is TGCAGCGTTCGGACTAGCTACAATGAGCAGTTCTTC. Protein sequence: CSVRTSYNEQFF.

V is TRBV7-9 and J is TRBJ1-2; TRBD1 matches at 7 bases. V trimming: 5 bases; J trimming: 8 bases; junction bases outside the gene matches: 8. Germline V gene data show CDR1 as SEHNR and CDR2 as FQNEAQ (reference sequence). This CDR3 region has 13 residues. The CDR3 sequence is CASSLGTDQGYTF. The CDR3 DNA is TGTGCCAGCAGCCTCGGGACAGACCAAGGCTACACCTTC.

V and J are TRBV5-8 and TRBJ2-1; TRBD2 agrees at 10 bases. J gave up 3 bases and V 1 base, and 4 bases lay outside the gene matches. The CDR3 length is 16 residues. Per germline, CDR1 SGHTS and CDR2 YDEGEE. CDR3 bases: TGTGCCAGCAGCTTGATCCGACTAGCGGGCTACAATGAGCAGTTCTTC. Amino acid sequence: CASSLIRLAGYNEQFF.

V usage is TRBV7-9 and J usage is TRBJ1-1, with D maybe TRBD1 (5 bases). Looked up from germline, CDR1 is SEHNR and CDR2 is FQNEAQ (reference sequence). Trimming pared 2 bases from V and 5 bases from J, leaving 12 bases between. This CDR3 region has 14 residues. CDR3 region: CASSLLRGSTEAFF. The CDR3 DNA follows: TGTGCCAGCAGCTTATTAAGGGGATCTACTGAAGCTTTCTTT. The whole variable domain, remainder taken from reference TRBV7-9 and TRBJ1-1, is DTGVSQNPRHKITKRGQNVTFRCDPISEHNRLYWYRQTLGQGPEFLTYFQNEAQLEKSRLLSDRFSAERPKGSFSTLEIQRTEQGDSAMYLCASSLLRGSTEAFFGQGTRLTVV.

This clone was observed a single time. DNA of the CDR3: TGTGCCAGCAGTAAAACGGGGGAGACCCAGTACTTC. Its translation: CASSKTGETQYF. This chain connects TRBV25-1 to TRBJ2-5, with a tentative D call TRBD2 (5 bases). Trimming took 5 bases from V and 5 from J, leaving 9 bases between them. Germline V lookup: CDR1 MGHDK, CDR2 SYGVNS. This CDR3 has 12 residues.

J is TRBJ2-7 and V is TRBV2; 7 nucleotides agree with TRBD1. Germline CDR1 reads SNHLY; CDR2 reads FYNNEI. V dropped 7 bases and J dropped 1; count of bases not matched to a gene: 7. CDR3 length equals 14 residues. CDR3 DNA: TGTGCCAGCAAATTTCAGGACAGGTCCTACGAGCAGTACTTC. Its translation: CASKFQDRSYEQYF.

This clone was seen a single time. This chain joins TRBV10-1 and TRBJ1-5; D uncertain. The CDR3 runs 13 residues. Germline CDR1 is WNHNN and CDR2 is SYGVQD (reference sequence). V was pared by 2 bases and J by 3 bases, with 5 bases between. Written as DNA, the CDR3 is TGCGCCAGCAGTGAGGGAGTCAATCAGCCCCAGCATTTT. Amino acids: CASSEGVNQPQHF.